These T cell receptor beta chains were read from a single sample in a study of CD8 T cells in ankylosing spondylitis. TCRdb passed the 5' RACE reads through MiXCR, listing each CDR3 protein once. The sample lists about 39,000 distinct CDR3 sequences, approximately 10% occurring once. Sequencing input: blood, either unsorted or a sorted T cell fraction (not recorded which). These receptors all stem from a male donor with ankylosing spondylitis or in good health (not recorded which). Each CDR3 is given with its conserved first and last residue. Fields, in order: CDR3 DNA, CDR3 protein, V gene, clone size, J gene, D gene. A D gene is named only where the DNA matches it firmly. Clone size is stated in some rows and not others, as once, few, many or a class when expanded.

TGTGCCAGCAGTTGGGGGGGAGAGAACACTGAAGCTTTCTTT | CASSWGGENTEAFF | TRBV6-5 | many | TRBJ1-1 | .
TGTGCCAGCAGTACCTCTAGCGGGAGGGGGACCCAGTACTTC | CASSTSSGRGTQYF | TRBV12-3/TRBV12-4 | many | TRBJ2-5 | TRBD2
TGTGCCAGCAGTTACTTTCGTGGGTTGGCAGGGGCTGAGGATCAGCCCCAGCATTTT | CASSYFRGLAGAEDQPQHF | TRBV6-5 | many | TRBJ1-5 | .
TGTGCCAGCAGCTTAGCTTGGGCGAACACCGGGGAGCTGTTTTTT | CASSLAWANTGELFF | TRBV11-2 | many | TRBJ2-2 | .
TGTGCCAGCATCCTACAGTCTTATAGCAATCAGCCCCAGCATTTT | CASILQSYSNQPQHF | TRBV28 | . | TRBJ1-5 | .
TGTGCCAGCAGTTACTCGTCCGAGCAGTACTTC | CASSYSSEQYF | TRBV6-6 | many | TRBJ2-7 | .
TGCTCCGGAGGGGTAGCGGCCAGCACAGATACGCAGTATTTT | CSGGVAASTDTQYF | TRBV20-1 | . | TRBJ2-3 | .
TGTGCCACCAGTGACAGGGGATATAATTCACCCCTCCACTTT | CATSDRGYNSPLHF | TRBV24-1 | many | TRBJ1-6 | .
TGCGCCAGCAAGGTGGGAGAATCCTACGAGCAGTACTTC | CASKVGESYEQYF | TRBV5-1 | medium-sized | TRBJ2-7 | .
TGTGCCAGCGGGGAACTAGCGGGAGGCGGCGAGCAGTACTTC | CASGELAGGGEQYF | TRBV2 | few | TRBJ2-7 | TRBD2
TGTGCCAGCAGCGTAGGTCTAGCGGGCGGCTCCTACAATGAGCAGTTCTTC | CASSVGLAGGSYNEQFF | TRBV9 | many | TRBJ2-1 | TRBD2
TGTGCCAGCAGCTTGGCGTCGGGGATGGGTCAGCCCCAGCATTTT | CASSLASGMGQPQHF | TRBV5-6 | . | TRBJ1-5 | .
TGTGCCAGCAGCTTGATTCAGCGCCAGAACACTGAAGCTTTCTTT | CASSLIQRQNTEAFF | TRBV5-5 | . | TRBJ1-1 | .
TGCAGTGCTAGTAATACAGGGGGGGCCACAGATACGCAGTATTTT | CSASNTGGATDTQYF | TRBV20-1 | . | TRBJ2-3 | .
TGTGCCAGCAGCTCGGGGCCGACAGATACGCAGTATTTT | CASSSGPTDTQYF | TRBV7-2 | . | TRBJ2-3 | .
TGCGCCAGCCAGCGCTCAGTAGGGTCCTACGAGCAGTACTTC | CASQRSVGSYEQYF | TRBV5-1 | . | TRBJ2-7 | .
TGTGCCACCAGCAGAGATATCAGGAACACAGATACGCAGTATTTT | CATSRDIRNTDTQYF | TRBV15 | few | TRBJ2-3 | .
TGTGCCAGCAGTGAATCCGGGACAGGCAATGAGCAGTTCTTC | CASSESGTGNEQFF | TRBV2 | many | TRBJ2-1 | TRBD1
TGCAGCGTTGCAGGGACTAGCGGGAGCCCCTCCTACAATGAGCAGTTCTTC | CSVAGTSGSPSYNEQFF | TRBV29-1 | many | TRBJ2-1 | TRBD2
TGTGCCAGCAGTTCCGACGGGAACAAGCTAGCCAAAAACATTCAGTACTTC | CASSSDGNKLAKNIQYF | TRBV6-5 | few | TRBJ2-4 | .
TGTGCCAGCAGGGACAGAACCGAAAACATTCAGTACTTC | CASRDRTENIQYF | TRBV6-1 | many | TRBJ2-4 | .
TGCGCCAGCAGCTTGGGGTCTGCAGGGCGGAACTATGGCTACACCTTC | CASSLGSAGRNYGYTF | TRBV5-1 | many | TRBJ1-2 | .
TGTGCCAGCAAGGAAGTCAGGTGGAATTCACCCCTCCACTTT | CASKEVRWNSPLHF | TRBV28 | many | TRBJ1-6 | .
TGTGCCAGCAGCTTCCCCGCAGATACGCAGTATTTT | CASSFPADTQYF | TRBV7-8 | once | TRBJ2-3 | .
TGCGCCAGCACCTTGGGCGGACAGGGGGGAAATTCACCCCTCCACTTT | CASTLGGQGGNSPLHF | TRBV5-1 | many | TRBJ1-6 | TRBD1
TGCAGTGCCGTGGACAGGGTGACAACAATGACGCAGTATTTT | CSAVDRVTTMTQYF | TRBV20-1 | many | TRBJ2-3 | TRBD1
TGTGCCAGTAGTATCAGTAGCGGGAGTTTGGCAGATACGCAGTATTTT | CASSISSGSLADTQYF | TRBV19 | . | TRBJ2-3 | TRBD2
TGCAGTGCAAGGACAGTGTTTGGTGGCAATCAGCCCCAGCATTTT | CSARTVFGGNQPQHF | TRBV20-1 | many | TRBJ1-5 | .